The 18 T cell receptor beta chains listed next were all sequenced from one sample in a study of cytomegalovirus exposure and HLA in healthy donors. The primer mix had 60 Vbeta and 13 Jbeta primers. TCRdb's copy holds only in-frame clones and misses some; the assay was immunoSEQ multiplex PCR. The table records 110,000 or so clones, over 65% of them present only once. Material for sequencing was PBMCs. These receptors were obtained from a woman in her 30s in good health and CMV-seropositive.

The DNA of the CDR3 is TGTGCCAGCAGCCCACGGGCGGGGACTAGCGGGGGGGCCGGTGTAAATGAGCAGTTCTTC. Translating it yields CASSPRAGTSGGAGVNEQFF. The chain links TRBV7-6 to TRBJ2-1; 16 bases are shared with TRBD2. The CDR3 has 20 amino acids. CDR1 and CDR2 (germline): SGHVS, FNYEAQ. J gave up 7 bases and V 5 bases, and 17 bases lay outside the gene matches.

V is TRBV2 and J is TRBJ2-2; 12 bases line up with TRBD2. Germline assignment: CDR1 SNHLY and CDR2 FYNNEI. The length of the CDR3 is 18 residues. V trimming: 8 bases; J trimming: 4 bases; junction bases outside the gene matches: 14. The CDR3 here is CASESGLAGLRGTGELFF. The CDR3 bases are TGTGCCAGCGAGTCGGGACTAGCGGGTCTGCGGGGCACCGGGGAGCTGTTTTTT.

V is TRBV6-1 and J is TRBJ2-4; TRBD1 aligns across 12 bases. This CDR3 is 18 amino acids long. CDR1 MNHNS and CDR2 SASEGT come from the germline V gene. Unmatched junction bases numbered 5, after V lost 1 base and J lost 1 base. The CDR3 sequence is CASSEVGQGAGAKNIQYF. The CDR3 DNA reads as TGTGCCAGCAGTGAAGTGGGACAGGGGGCCGGGGCCAAAAACATTCAGTACTTC.

This sequence joins TRBV30 and TRBJ2-7; the D gene is possibly TRBD1 (6 bases). V lost 1 base and J 6 bases, leaving 13 bases between the germline ends. The CDR3 runs 13 residues. Germline-derived CDR1 and CDR2 are GTSNPN and SVGIG (reference sequence). CDR3 sequence (DNA): TGTGCCTGGAGTGAAGACAGGTTAACCGAGCAGTACTTC. Protein: CAWSEDRLTEQYF. The entire variable domain, with the rest obtained from reference TRBV30 and TRBJ2-7, is as follows: SQTIHQWPATLVQPVGSPLSLECTVEGTSNPNLYWYRQAAGRGLQLLFYSVGIGQISSEVPQNLSASRPQDRQFILSSKKLLLSDSGFYLCAWSEDRLTEQYFGPGTRLTVT.

The chain uses TRBV7-3 and TRBJ1-3, with a possible D match to TRBD1 (5 bases). CDR3 length: 14 amino acids. V lost 5 bases and J lost 4, with 12 bases in between. Germline V gives CDR1 SGHTA, CDR2 FQGTGA. For the CDR3, the DNA is TGTGCCAGCAGCACCCCTGGGGCGGGAAACACCATATATTTT. This translates into CASSTPGAGNTIYF.

The table lists this clone with a count of one. The V call is TRBV7-9, the J call TRBJ1-1, with a weak D call TRBD1 (5 bases). Germline V lookup: CDR1 SEHNR, CDR2 FQNEAQ (reference sequence). This CDR3 has 15 amino acids. V lost 4 bases and J 5 bases, leaving 17 bases between the germline ends. CDR3 nucleotide sequence: TGTGCCAGCAGCTCCGAATGGGGCCTAGGGACTGAAGCTTTCTTT. Its translation: CASSSEWGLGTEAFF.

This chain links TRBV15 with TRBJ2-4; 11 bases align to TRBD2. The CDR3 covers 17 residues. The V gene end was trimmed by 5 bases and the J gene end by 1 base; junction bases not matched to a gene: 7. The germline gives CDR1 LNHNV, CDR2 YYDKDF (reference sequence). In DNA, the CDR3 is TGTGCCACCAGCGTATCGACTAGCGGGGTGGCCAAAAACATTCAGTACTTC. Translated: CATSVSTSGVAKNIQYF.

V and J are TRBV19 and TRBJ1-1, with TRBD1 matching 7 bases. The V gene end was trimmed by 7 bases and the J gene end by 2 bases; junction bases not matched to a gene: 7. CDR3 length: 14 amino acids. Germline-derived CDR1 and CDR2 are LNHDA and SQIVND (reference sequence). CDR3 bases: TGTGCCAGTAATCCGGACAGGACTAACACTGAAGCTTTCTTT. Protein sequence: CASNPDRTNTEAFF.

The chain has TRBV11-3 and TRBJ2-1; the D is unclear. CDR1 and CDR2 (germline): SGHNT, YENEEA. This CDR3 region has 13 residues. Trimming stripped 1 base from V and 5 bases from J, with 6 bases between. CDR3 DNA: TGTGCCAGCAGCTTAGGTCCTAACAATGAGCAGTTCTTC. Its protein is CASSLGPNNEQFF.

This rearrangement joins TRBV7-8 to TRBJ1-1; weak D call: TRBD1 (5 bases). Germline V gene sequence: CDR1 SGHVS, CDR2 FQNEAQ. The CDR3 totals 13 residues. V was cut by 1 base and J by 3 bases, with 6 bases left in between. The DNA for the CDR3 is TGTGCCAGCAGCTTAGGGGGCGACACTGAAGCTTTCTTT. This gives the protein CASSLGGDTEAFF.

There are a few counts of this clone. Compared with germline, one end of the junction differs, possibly owing to a read error. The chain recombines TRBV7-7 with TRBJ2-1; 9 bases line up with TRBD1. This CDR3 region has 14 residues. CDR1 and CDR2 (germline): SSHAT, FNYEAQ (reference sequence). As DNA, the CDR3 is TGTGCTAGCAGCCGGGACAGGGATGGAAATGAGCAGTTCTTC. Its translation is CASSRDRDGNEQFF.

V usage is TRBV6-5 and J usage is TRBJ2-7; D remains unclear. Germline V lookup: CDR1 MNHEY, CDR2 SVGAGI. The CDR3 runs to 13 residues. V lost 1 base and J 6 bases, leaving 10 bases between the germline ends. CDR3 in amino acids: CASSYYTGGEQYF. The CDR3 coding sequence is TGTGCCAGCAGTTACTACACCGGCGGCGAGCAGTACTTC.

The chain is built from TRBV6-5 and TRBJ1-2; 8 nucleotides match TRBD1. The CDR3 totals 15 residues. The germline CDR1 and CDR2 sequences are MNHEY and SVGAGI. Germline trimming cut 6 bases from V and 4 bases from J; bases unmatched to any gene: 10. In DNA, the CDR3 is TGTGCCAGCAGATTACAGGGGGAGACTGCCTATGGCTACACCTTC. Residues: CASRLQGETAYGYTF.

This clone came up once. This chain connects TRBV9 to TRBJ1-4; 10 bases are a match to TRBD1. This CDR3 is built from 15 residues. CDR1 is SGDLS and CDR2 is YYNGEE in the germline V gene. The ends lost 0 bases at V and 8 bases at J; junction bases unmatched: 4. CDR3 sequence: CASSVGGTGEEKLFF. In DNA form, the CDR3 reads TGTGCCAGCAGCGTAGGAGGGACAGGGGAAGAAAAACTGTTTTTT.

This clone was seen more than once but under ten times. The V call is TRBV4-1, the J call TRBJ1-2, with 9 bases identical to TRBD1. V was pared by 3 bases and J by 7 bases, with 9 bases of the junction left unmatched. CDR1 is MGHRA and CDR2 is YSYEKL in the germline V gene. The CDR3 is 15 residues long. DNA for the CDR3: TGCGCCAGCAGCCAGTTAGGACAGGGGCCTTCTGGCTACACCTTC. It encodes CASSQLGQGPSGYTF.

This clone was counted once. The CDR3 region is CAWSVQAGEQFF. DNA for the CDR3: TGTGCCTGGAGTGTACAGGCCGGCGAGCAGTTCTTC. This chain uses TRBV30 with TRBJ2-1, with D maybe TRBD1 (5 bases). CDR3 length: 12 residues. Trimming pared 0 bases from V and 10 bases from J, leaving 10 bases between. Germline V gene sequence: CDR1 GTSNPN, CDR2 SVGIG (reference sequence).

The chain is built from TRBV5-1 and TRBJ2-1; TRBD2 matches at 13 bases. Germline CDR1 reads SGHRS; CDR2 reads YFSETQ. The ends lost 4 bases at V and 7 bases at J; junction bases unmatched: 5. This CDR3 is 15 amino acids long. The CDR3 protein is CASSQGLAGDNEQFF. CDR3 DNA: TGCGCCAGCAGCCAAGGACTAGCGGGAGATAATGAGCAGTTCTTC.

In this sample, this clone turned up a few times. The chain carries TRBV7-5 and TRBJ2-1; no check of the table's D call, TRBD1, against the DNA was made. TRBV7-5 is recorded as a pseudogene. The CDR3 has 18 residues. The chain's CDR3 is CARSLASEDRGRLNEQFF. The CDR3 DNA reads as TGTGCCAGAAGCTTAGCCTCGGAGGACAGGGGGCGACTCAATGAGCAGTTCTTC.